The 25 T cell receptor beta chains in this list originate from one sample, sequenced in a study of glioma-infiltrating T cells after dendritic cell vaccination (dated by TCRdb to 2016 to 2017). According to the study, the label for this sample's time point signals: after dendritic cell vaccination, including at tumor progression/relapse. Library preparation employed the immunoSEQ multiplex PCR assay. TCRdb holds this immuneACCESS table with in-frame rearrangements only. Some clones are missing; in checked studies, unresolved V genes explain under half, and the rest has no known cause. The sample profile shows about 50,000 clones; around nine tenths of them were found once. Together, the top ten hold around 5% of the sample. The source material was blood, sampled after dendritic cell vaccination. Source of these receptors: a human donor with glioblastoma.

The chain links TRBV11-2 to TRBJ1-3; D call uncertain. Trimming removed 6 bases at V and 3 bases at J, with 12 bases between. This CDR3 is 14 amino acids long. Germline V gene lookup returns CDR1 SGHAT and CDR2 FQNNGV. The CDR3 bases are TGTGCCAGCAGTATGGGAGTTGTTGGAAACACCATATATTTT. Protein sequence: CASSMGVVGNTIYF.

The chain employs TRBV10-3 and TRBJ2-1, with D possibly being TRBD2 (7 bases). Germline V gene lookup returns CDR1 ENHRY and CDR2 SYGVKD. V was cut by 6 bases and J by 4 bases, with 22 bases left in between. The CDR3 contains 17 residues. In nucleotides, the CDR3 is TGTGCCATCAGCAAAAGCGGGACAACCTCCCTTTACAATGAGCAGTTCTTC. Translation: CAISKSGTTSLYNEQFF.

J is TRBJ1-4 and V is TRBV5-5; TRBD1 is a possible D gene (5 bases). The germline CDR1 and CDR2 sequences are SGHKS and YYEKEE (reference sequence). V was clipped by 2 bases and J by 5 bases, with 16 bases between them. The CDR3 is 16 residues long. The CDR3 bases are TGTGCCAGCAGCTTTACGGAGGGGAGGGGAAATGAAAAACTGTTTTTT. Translation: CASSFTEGRGNEKLFF.

V is TRBV6-1 and J is TRBJ1-3, with a weak D call TRBD1 (5 bases). Germline lookup yields CDR1 MNHNS and CDR2 SASEGT. Between the trimmed V and J ends, which lost 6 bases and 2 bases, there was a span of 14 bases. The CDR3 contains 15 residues. This CDR3 reads CASSNGPRAGNTIYF. The DNA for the CDR3 is TGTGCCAGCAGCAACGGGCCCAGGGCTGGAAACACCATATATTTT.

The chain is built from TRBV10-3 and TRBJ2-2; TRBD2 matches at 13 bases. From germline, CDR1 is ENHRY and CDR2 SYGVKD. The CDR3 contains 19 residues. V dropped 6 bases and J dropped 3; count of bases not matched to a gene: 13. CDR3 bases: TGTGCCATCAGGGGGGAGGCCCGGACTAGCGGGAGAGACACCGGGGAGCTGTTTTTT. It codes for CAIRGEARTSGRDTGELFF.

This rearrangement joins TRBV2 to TRBJ2-5; no clear D gene. With 6 bases removed from V and 5 bases from J, the gap between germline ends came to 13 bases. CDR1 is SNHLY, CDR2 FYNNEI, per germline. The CDR3 contains 13 residues. Here the CDR3 reads CASSYRSLETQYF. CDR3 coding DNA: TGTGCCAGCAGCTACAGATCCTTGGAGACCCAGTACTTC.

The gene calls are TRBV4-1 and TRBJ2-7; the D is unclear. The germline V and J ends were trimmed by 4 bases and 0 bases, with 13 bases remaining between them. The germline V gene has CDR1 MGHRA and CDR2 YSYEKL. This CDR3 spans 15 amino acids. As DNA, the CDR3 is TGCGCCAGCAGCCCCCATACTGTACGCTCCTACGAGCAGTACTTC. Its translation: CASSPHTVRSYEQYF.

The chain employs TRBV4-2 and TRBJ1-1; 7 bases line up with TRBD1. Trimming cost V 0 bases and J 5 bases; bases outside gene matches: 9. Germline lookup yields CDR1 LGHNA and CDR2 YNFKEQ. This CDR3 spans 16 amino acids. In DNA, the CDR3 is TGTGCCAGCAGCCAAGACTCCCTAGGGGGCGCGACTGAAGCTTTCTTT. Protein sequence: CASSQDSLGGATEAFF.

This chain joins TRBV28 and TRBJ2-1; TRBD1 aligns across 8 bases. CDR1 MDHEN and CDR2 SYDVKM come from the germline V gene. The CDR3 spans 16 residues. Germline trimming cut 9 bases from V and 1 base from J; bases unmatched to any gene: 11. As DNA, the CDR3 is TGTGCCAGTTCGACAGGGGTCGGAGAATCCTACAATGAGCAGTTCTTC. It specifies CASSTGVGESYNEQFF.

The V call is TRBV12-5, the J call TRBJ2-2; no definite D call. V was pared by 0 bases and J by 4 bases, with 12 bases between. CDR3 length: 16 amino acids. CDR1 LGHNT and CDR2 FRNRAP come from the germline V gene. CDR3 sequence reads: CASGLVMALITGELFF. In DNA, the CDR3 is TGTGCTAGTGGTTTGGTAATGGCCCTGATCACCGGGGAGCTGTTTTTT.

As for this clone: One junction end disagrees with the germline gene, perhaps due to a read error. The V and J genes are TRBV7-7 and TRBJ2-1, with D possibly being TRBD2 (5 bases). CDR1 and CDR2 from the germline V gene are SSHAT and FNYEAQ (reference sequence). This CDR3 region has 13 residues. The CDR3 nucleotides read TGTGCTAGCAGCTTAGAGCTACGGGGTGAGCAGTTCTTC. This sequence encodes CASSLELRGEQFF.

This clone turned up a few times. The chain has TRBV11-2 and TRBJ2-5, with 8 bases that match TRBD2. Per germline, CDR1 SGHAT and CDR2 FQNNGV. CDR3 length equals 15 residues. Trimming cost V 2 bases and J 5 bases; bases outside gene matches: 7. CDR3 in DNA: TGTGCCAGCAGCTTAACTAGCGGAGGGAGGGAGACCCAGTACTTC. This encodes CASSLTSGGRETQYF.

The chain combines TRBV5-1 with TRBJ1-2; D possibly corresponds to TRBD1 (6 bases). The V and J ends lost 0 bases and 8 bases respectively, with 14 bases between them. Germline values: CDR1 SGHRS, CDR2 YFSETQ. The CDR3 has 14 residues. The CDR3 DNA follows: TGCGCCAGCAGCTTGGGCGGACAGACAACAGGCTACACCTTC. This sequence encodes CASSLGGQTTGYTF.

This chain connects TRBV10-3 to TRBJ1-4, with a possible D match to TRBD1 (5 bases). CDR3 length: 14 amino acids. CDR1 is ENHRY, CDR2 SYGVKD, per germline. Trimming took 3 bases from V and 10 from J, leaving 15 bases between them. The CDR3 sequence is CAISDPAVQGKLFF. DNA of the CDR3: TGTGCCATCAGTGATCCCGCTGTTCAGGGAAAACTGTTTTTT.

The rearrangement links TRBV15 to TRBJ2-1, with D maybe TRBD2 (6 bases). V lost 6 bases and J 8 bases, leaving 17 bases between the germline ends. Germline V gene lookup returns CDR1 LNHNV and CDR2 YYDKDF (reference sequence). This CDR3 is built from 14 residues. The CDR3 bases are TGTGCCACCAGTAGTCGCGGGATCGGGCATGAGCAGTTCTTC. This translates into CATSSRGIGHEQFF.

This clone turned up a few times. The V call is TRBV28, the J call TRBJ2-5; 11 positions match TRBD1. The DNA matches TRBJ2-7 better at its end, which makes the J call doubtful. Germline V gene data show CDR1 as MDHEN and CDR2 as SYDVKM. The length of the CDR3 is 15 residues. Here the CDR3 reads CASSSGQGVTYEQYF. CDR3 nucleotides: TGTGCCAGCAGTTCGGGACAGGGGGTGACCTACGAGCAGTACTTC.

This chain uses TRBV27 with TRBJ2-1; the match to TRBD2 covers 13 bases. The trim removed 5 bases at V and 8 bases at J, leaving 6 bases unmatched. CDR1 is MNHEY, CDR2 SMNVEV, per germline (reference sequence). This CDR3 is built from 15 residues. The CDR3 DNA is TGTGCCAGCAGTCTCCGGACTAGCGGGAGTCATGAGCAGTTCTTC. As protein: CASSLRTSGSHEQFF.

The rearrangement links TRBV29-1 to TRBJ2-7, with TRBD2 identical over 9 bases. From germline, CDR1 is SQVTM and CDR2 ANQGSEA. V lost 5 bases to trimming and J lost 9 bases; unmatched junction nucleotides: 14. CDR3 length equals 14 residues. The CDR3 protein is CSVNAGGPFLGQYF. The CDR3 coding sequence is TGCAGCGTTAACGCGGGAGGGCCTTTCTTAGGGCAGTACTTC.

This sequence joins TRBV6-6 and TRBJ2-1; D perhaps matches TRBD2 (6 bases). V was pared by 4 bases and J by 6 bases, with 13 bases between. The CDR3 is 14 residues long. Per the germline V gene, CDR1 is MNHNY and CDR2 is SVGAGI (reference sequence). The CDR3 protein is CASSWRVEGNEQFF. The CDR3 bases are TGTGCCAGCAGTTGGCGGGTGGAGGGCAATGAGCAGTTCTTC.

The chain's CDR3 is CASSSQLPATNEKLFF. The DNA for the CDR3 is TGCGCCAGCAGCTCTCAACTCCCTGCAACTAATGAAAAACTGTTTTTT. The chain has TRBV5-1 and TRBJ1-4; D call uncertain. V was trimmed by 3 bases and J by 0 bases, leaving 12 bases between them. Germline V gene sequence: CDR1 SGHRS, CDR2 YFSETQ. CDR3 size: 16 residues. The full variable domain, rest sourced from reference TRBV5-1 and TRBJ1-4, is KAGVTQTPRYLIKTRGQQVTLSCSPISGHRSVSWYQQTPGQGLQFLFEYFSETQRNKGNFPGRFSGRQFSNSRSEMNVSTLELGDSALYLCASSSQLPATNEKLFFGSGTQLSVL.

The genes are TRBV27 and TRBJ2-1, with D perhaps matching TRBD2 (5 bases). Per germline, CDR1 MNHEY and CDR2 SMNVEV (reference sequence). The CDR3 is made up of 15 amino acids. V was shortened by 4 bases and J by 8 bases, with 18 bases between the two germline ends. The CDR3 protein is CASSSAVEDFDEQFF. CDR3 DNA sequence: TGTGCCAGCAGTTCAGCGGTCGAGGACTTCGATGAGCAGTTCTTC.

This clone was counted a few times. The chain is built from TRBV7-8 and TRBJ2-5, with TRBD1 identical over 10 bases. This CDR3 spans 15 amino acids. Trimming took 6 bases from V and 4 from J; bases not matched to a gene: 8. CDR1 SGHVS and CDR2 FQNEAQ come from the germline V gene. CDR3 protein: CASSRPGQGRETQYF. CDR3 in DNA: TGTGCCAGCAGTCGGCCGGGACAGGGGCGAGAGACCCAGTACTTC.

The chain is built from TRBV30 and TRBJ2-1, with 9 bases identical to TRBD2. Germline V gene data show CDR1 as GTSNPN and CDR2 as SVGIG (reference sequence). The CDR3 spans 13 residues. The J segment lost 7 bases and the V segment lost 7 bases, leaving 8 bases of the junction unmatched. This chain's CDR3 is CASQREVGNEQFF. DNA of the CDR3: TGTGCCTCCCAGCGGGAGGTTGGGAATGAGCAGTTCTTC.

This chain uses TRBV5-5 with TRBJ1-2, with no clear D. CDR3 length equals 15 residues. Germline V gene lookup returns CDR1 SGHKS and CDR2 YYEKEE (reference sequence). With 0 bases removed from V and 0 bases from J, the gap between germline ends came to 9 bases. DNA for the CDR3: TGTGCCAGCAGCTTGGAATGGCAAACTAACTATGGCTACACCTTC. It specifies CASSLEWQTNYGYTF.

This clone came up a few times. This chain joins TRBV19 and TRBJ2-3; no firm D call. The V and J ends lost 4 bases and 2 bases respectively, with 7 bases between them. The V gene's germline CDR1 is LNHDA and CDR2 SQIVND (reference sequence). This CDR3 is 13 amino acids long. The CDR3 here is CASSTSLTDTQYF. For the CDR3, the DNA is TGTGCCAGTAGTACTTCCCTCACAGATACGCAGTATTTT.